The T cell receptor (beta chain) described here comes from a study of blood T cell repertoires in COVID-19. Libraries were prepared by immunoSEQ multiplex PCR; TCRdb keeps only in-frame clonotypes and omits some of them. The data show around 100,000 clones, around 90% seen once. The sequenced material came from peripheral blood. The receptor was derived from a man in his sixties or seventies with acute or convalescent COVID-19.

CDR3 in amino acids: CASSSQGVGGYTF. CDR3 coding DNA: TGTGCCAGCAGCTCGCAGGGGGTTGGTGGCTACACCTTC. The chain has TRBV7-9 and TRBJ1-2; 7 positions match TRBD1. This CDR3 is 13 amino acids long. Germline CDR1 SEHNR, CDR2 FQNEAQ (reference sequence). J lost 7 bases, V lost 4 bases, and 6 bases had no gene match.